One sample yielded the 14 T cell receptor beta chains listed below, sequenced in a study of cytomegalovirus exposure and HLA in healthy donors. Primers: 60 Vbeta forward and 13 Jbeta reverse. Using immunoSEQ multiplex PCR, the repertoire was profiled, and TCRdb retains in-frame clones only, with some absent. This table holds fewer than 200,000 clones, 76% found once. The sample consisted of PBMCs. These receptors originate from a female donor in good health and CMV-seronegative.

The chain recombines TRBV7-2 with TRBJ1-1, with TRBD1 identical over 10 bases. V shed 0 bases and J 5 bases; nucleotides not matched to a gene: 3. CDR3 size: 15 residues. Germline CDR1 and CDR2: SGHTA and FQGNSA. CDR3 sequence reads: CASSLATGGGTEAFF. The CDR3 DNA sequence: TGTGCCAGCAGCTTAGCGACAGGGGGCGGGACTGAAGCTTTCTTT.

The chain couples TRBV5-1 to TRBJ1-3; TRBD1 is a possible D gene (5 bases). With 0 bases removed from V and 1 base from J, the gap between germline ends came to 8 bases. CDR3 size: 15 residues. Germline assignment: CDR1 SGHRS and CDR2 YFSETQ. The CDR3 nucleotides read TGCGCCAGCAGCTTGGCCGCAGGGTCTGGAAACACCATATATTTT. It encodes CASSLAAGSGNTIYF. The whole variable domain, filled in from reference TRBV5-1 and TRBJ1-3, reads KAGVTQTPRYLIKTRGQQVTLSCSPISGHRSVSWYQQTPGQGLQFLFEYFSETQRNKGNFPGRFSGRQFSNSRSEMNVSTLELGDSALYLCASSLAAGSGNTIYFGEGSWLTVV.

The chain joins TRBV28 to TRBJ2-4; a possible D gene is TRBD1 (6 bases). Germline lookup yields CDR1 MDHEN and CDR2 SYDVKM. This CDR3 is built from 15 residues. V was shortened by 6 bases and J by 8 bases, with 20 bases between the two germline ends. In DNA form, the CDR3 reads TGTGCCAGCAGACCTGCAACAGGGTTGGGGGACATTCAGTACTTC. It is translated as CASRPATGLGDIQYF. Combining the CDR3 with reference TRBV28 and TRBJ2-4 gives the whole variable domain DVKVTQSSRYLVKRTGEKVFLECVQDMDHENMFWYRQDPGLGLRLIYFSYDVKMKEKGDIPEGYSVSREKKERFSLILESASTNQTSMYLCASRPATGLGDIQYFGAGTRLSVL.

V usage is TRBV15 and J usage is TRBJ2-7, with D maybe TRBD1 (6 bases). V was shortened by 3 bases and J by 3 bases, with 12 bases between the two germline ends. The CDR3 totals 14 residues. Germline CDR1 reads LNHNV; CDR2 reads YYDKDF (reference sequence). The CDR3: CATSSLTGFYEQYF. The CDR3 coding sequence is TGTGCCACCAGCAGCCTAACAGGGTTCTACGAGCAGTACTTC.

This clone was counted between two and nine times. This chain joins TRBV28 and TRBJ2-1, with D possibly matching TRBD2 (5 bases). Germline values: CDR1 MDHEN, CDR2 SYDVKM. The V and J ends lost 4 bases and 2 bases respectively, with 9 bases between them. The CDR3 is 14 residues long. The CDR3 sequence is CASSSPGAYNEQFF. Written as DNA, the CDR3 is TGTGCCAGCAGTTCCCCCGGGGCCTACAATGAGCAGTTCTTC.

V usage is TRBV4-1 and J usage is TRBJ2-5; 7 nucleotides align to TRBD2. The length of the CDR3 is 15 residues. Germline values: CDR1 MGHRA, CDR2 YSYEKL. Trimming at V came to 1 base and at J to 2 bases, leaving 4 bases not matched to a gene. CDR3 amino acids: CASSQVGGVQETQYF. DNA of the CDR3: TGCGCCAGCAGCCAAGTTGGGGGGGTTCAAGAGACCCAGTACTTC.

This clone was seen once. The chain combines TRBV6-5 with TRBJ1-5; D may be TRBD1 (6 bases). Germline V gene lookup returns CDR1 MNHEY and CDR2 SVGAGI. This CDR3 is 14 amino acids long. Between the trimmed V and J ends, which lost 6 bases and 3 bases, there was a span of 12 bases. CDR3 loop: CASSPGQINQPQHF. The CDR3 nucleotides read TGTGCCAGCAGCCCAGGACAGATCAATCAGCCCCAGCATTTT.

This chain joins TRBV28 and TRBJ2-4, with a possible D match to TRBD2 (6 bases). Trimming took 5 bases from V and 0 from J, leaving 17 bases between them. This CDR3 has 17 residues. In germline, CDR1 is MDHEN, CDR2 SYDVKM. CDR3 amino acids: CASSLRGGLLAKNIQYF. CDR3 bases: TGTGCCAGCAGTCTTCGAGGAGGGCTTTTAGCCAAAAACATTCAGTACTTC.

The DNA for the CDR3 is TGTGCCAGCAGCCCAATCCACTCTAGCGGGAGATCTCACAATGAGCAGTTCTTC. Translation: CASSPIHSSGRSHNEQFF. The chain recombines TRBV7-2 with TRBJ2-1; the match to TRBD2 covers 10 bases. The CDR3 length is 18 residues. Looked up from germline, CDR1 is SGHTA and CDR2 is FQGNSA. The ends lost 5 bases at V and 5 bases at J; junction bases unmatched: 15. The entire variable domain, with the rest obtained from reference TRBV7-2 and TRBJ2-1, is as follows: GAGVSQSPSNKVTEKGKDVELRCDPISGHTALYWYRQSLGQGLEFLIYFQGNSAPDKSGLPSDRFSAERTGGSVSTLTIQRTQQEDSAVYLCASSPIHSSGRSHNEQFFGPGTRLTVL.

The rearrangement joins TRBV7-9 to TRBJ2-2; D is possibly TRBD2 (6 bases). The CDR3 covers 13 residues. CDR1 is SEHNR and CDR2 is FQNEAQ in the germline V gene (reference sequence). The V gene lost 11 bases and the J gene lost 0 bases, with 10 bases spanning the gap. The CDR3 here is CAWEEPNTGELFF. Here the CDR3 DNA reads TGTGCCTGGGAGGAACCGAACACCGGGGAGCTGTTTTTT.

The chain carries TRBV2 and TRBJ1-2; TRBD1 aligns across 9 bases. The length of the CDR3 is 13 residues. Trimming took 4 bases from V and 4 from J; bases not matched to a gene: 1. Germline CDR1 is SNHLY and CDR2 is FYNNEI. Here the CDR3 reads CASSGTGAYGYTF. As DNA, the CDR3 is TGTGCCAGCAGTGGGACAGGGGCCTATGGCTACACCTTC.

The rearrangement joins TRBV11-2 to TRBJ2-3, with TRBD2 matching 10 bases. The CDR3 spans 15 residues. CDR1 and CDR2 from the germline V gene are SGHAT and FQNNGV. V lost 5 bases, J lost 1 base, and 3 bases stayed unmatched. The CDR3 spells CASSPGTSGTDTQYF. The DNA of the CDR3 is TGTGCCAGCAGCCCAGGGACTAGCGGCACAGATACGCAGTATTTT.

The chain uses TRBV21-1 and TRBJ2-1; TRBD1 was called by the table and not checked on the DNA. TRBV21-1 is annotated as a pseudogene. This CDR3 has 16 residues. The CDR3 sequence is CASSRTDRGTYNEQFF. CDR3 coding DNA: TGTGCCAGCAGCCGAACCGACAGGGGCACCTACAATGAGCAGTTCTTC.

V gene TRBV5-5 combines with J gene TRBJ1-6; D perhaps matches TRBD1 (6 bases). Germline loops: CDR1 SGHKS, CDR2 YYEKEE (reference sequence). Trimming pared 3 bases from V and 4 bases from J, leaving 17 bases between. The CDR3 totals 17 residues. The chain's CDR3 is CASSSFGGATYNSPLHF. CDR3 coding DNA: TGTGCCAGCAGCTCATTTGGGGGGGCGACGTATAATTCACCCCTCCACTTT.